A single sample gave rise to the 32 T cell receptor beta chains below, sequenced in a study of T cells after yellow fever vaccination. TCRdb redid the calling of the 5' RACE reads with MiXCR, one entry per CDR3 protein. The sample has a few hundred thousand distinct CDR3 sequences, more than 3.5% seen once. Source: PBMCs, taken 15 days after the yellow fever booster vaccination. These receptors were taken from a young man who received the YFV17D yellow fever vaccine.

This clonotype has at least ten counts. The CDR3 bases are TGCGCCAGCAGTGCCGGGACGGCAGAAAAACTGTTTTTT. This codes for CASSAGTAEKLFF. This chain links TRBV5-1 with TRBJ1-4; D might be TRBD1 (5 bases). V was pared by 5 bases and J by 8 bases, with 13 bases between. Germline V gene sequence: CDR1 SGHRS, CDR2 YFSETQ. This CDR3 is built from 13 residues.

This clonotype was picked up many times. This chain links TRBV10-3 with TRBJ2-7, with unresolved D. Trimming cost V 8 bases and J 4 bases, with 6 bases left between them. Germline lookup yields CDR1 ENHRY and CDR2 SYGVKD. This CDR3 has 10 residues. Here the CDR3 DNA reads TGTGCCATCGGTAAATACGAGCAGTACGTC. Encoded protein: CAIGKYEQYV.

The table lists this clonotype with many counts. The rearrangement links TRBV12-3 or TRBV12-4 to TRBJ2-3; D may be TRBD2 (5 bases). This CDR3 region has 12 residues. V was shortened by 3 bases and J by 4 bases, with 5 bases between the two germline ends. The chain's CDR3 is CASSLRADTQYF. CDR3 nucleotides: TGTGCCAGCAGTTTGAGGGCAGATACGCAGTATTTT.

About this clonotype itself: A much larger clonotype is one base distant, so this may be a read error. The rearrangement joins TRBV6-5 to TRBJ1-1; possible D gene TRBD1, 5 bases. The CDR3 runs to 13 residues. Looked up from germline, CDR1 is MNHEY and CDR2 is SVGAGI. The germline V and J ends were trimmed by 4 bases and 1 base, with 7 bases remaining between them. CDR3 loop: CASSSRENTEAFF. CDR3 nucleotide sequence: TGTGCCAGCAGTTCCAGGGAGAACACTGAAGCTTTCTTT.

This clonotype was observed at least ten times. CDR3 protein: CAIRGPLNTEAFF. The CDR3 DNA sequence: TGTGCCATCAGGGGGCCGCTGAACACTGAAGCTTTCTTT. The rearrangement links TRBV10-3 to TRBJ1-1, with D possibly being TRBD1 (5 bases). V gave up 6 bases and J gave up 0 bases, with 8 bases separating them. The CDR3 contains 13 residues. Per the germline V gene, CDR1 is ENHRY and CDR2 is SYGVKD.

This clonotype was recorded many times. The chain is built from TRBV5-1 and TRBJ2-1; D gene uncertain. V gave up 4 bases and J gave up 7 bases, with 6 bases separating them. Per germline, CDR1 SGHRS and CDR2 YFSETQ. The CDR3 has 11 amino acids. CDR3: CASSGQNEQFF. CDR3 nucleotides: TGCGCCAGCAGCGGGCAGAATGAGCAGTTCTTC. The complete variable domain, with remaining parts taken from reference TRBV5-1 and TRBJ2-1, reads KAGVTQTPRYLIKTRGQQVTLSCSPISGHRSVSWYQQTPGQGLQFLFEYFSETQRNKGNFPGRFSGRQFSNSRSEMNVSTLELGDSALYLCASSGQNEQFFGPGTRLTVL.

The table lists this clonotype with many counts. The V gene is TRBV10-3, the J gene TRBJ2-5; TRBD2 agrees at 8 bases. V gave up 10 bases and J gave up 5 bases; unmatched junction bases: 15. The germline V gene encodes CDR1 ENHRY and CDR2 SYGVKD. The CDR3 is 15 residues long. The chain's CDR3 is CATTFGGSGEETQYF. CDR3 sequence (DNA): TGTGCCACTACCTTTGGTGGTAGCGGGGAGGAGACCCAGTACTTC.

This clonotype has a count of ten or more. The DNA of the CDR3 is TGCGCCAGCAGCCAAGATCTGGGCAGGGACGATGGCTACACCTTC. Its protein is CASSQDLGRDDGYTF. The genes are TRBV4-3 and TRBJ1-2, with D perhaps matching TRBD1 (5 bases). The germline V gene encodes CDR1 LGHNA and CDR2 YSLEER. Trimming removed 0 bases from V and 6 bases from J, with 14 bases in between. The CDR3 sequence is 15 residues long.

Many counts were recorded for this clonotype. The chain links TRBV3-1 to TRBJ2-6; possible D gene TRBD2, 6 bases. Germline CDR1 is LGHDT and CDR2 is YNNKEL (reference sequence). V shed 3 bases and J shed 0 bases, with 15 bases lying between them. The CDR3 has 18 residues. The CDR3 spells CASSHGSGESSGANVLTF. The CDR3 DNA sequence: TGTGCCAGCAGCCACGGCTCGGGGGAGTCCTCTGGGGCCAACGTCCTGACTTTC.

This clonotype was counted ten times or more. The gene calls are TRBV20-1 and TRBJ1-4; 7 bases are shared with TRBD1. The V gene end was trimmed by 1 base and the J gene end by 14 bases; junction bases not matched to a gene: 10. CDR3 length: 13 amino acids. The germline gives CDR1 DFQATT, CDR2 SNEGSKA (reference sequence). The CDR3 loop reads CSARGTGQVELFF. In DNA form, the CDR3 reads TGCAGTGCTAGAGGGACAGGCCAGGTTGAGCTGTTTTTT.

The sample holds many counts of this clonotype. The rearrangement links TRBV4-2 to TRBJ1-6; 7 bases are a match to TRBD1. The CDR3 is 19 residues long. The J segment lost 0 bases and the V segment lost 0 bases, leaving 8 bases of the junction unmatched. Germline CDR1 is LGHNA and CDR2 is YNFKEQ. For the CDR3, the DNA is TGTGCCAGCAGCCAAGAAATTCAGGCAGGGGGCTCCTATAATTCACCCCTCCACTTT. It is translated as CASSQEIQAGGSYNSPLHF.

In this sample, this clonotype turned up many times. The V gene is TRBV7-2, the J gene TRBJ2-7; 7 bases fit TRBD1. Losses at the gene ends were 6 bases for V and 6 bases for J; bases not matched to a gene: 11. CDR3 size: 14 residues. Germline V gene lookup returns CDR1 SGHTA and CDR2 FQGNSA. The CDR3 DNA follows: TGTGCCAGCAGTTTCGACAGGGCGGATTTCGAGCAGTACTTC. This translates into CASSFDRADFEQYF.

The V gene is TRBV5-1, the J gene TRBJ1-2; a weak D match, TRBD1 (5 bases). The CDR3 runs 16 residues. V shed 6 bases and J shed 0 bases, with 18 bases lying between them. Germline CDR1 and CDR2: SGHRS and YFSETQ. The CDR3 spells CASTLGVPTSNYGYTF. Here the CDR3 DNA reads TGCGCCAGCACCCTAGGGGTGCCCACCTCTAACTATGGCTACACCTTC.

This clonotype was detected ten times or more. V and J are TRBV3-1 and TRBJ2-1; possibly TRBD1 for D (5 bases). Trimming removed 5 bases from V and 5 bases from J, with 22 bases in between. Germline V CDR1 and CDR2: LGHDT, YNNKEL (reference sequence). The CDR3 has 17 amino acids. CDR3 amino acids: CASSAYTGREKNNEQFF. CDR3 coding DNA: TGTGCCAGCAGCGCCTATACGGGCAGGGAAAAGAACAATGAGCAGTTCTTC.

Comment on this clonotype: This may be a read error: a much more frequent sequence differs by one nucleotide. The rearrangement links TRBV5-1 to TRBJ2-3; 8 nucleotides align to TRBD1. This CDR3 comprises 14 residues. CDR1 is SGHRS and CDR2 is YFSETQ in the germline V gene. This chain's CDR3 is CASSRTGPTDTKYF. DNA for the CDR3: TGCGCCAGCAGCCGGACAGGGCCCACAGATACGAAGTATTTT.

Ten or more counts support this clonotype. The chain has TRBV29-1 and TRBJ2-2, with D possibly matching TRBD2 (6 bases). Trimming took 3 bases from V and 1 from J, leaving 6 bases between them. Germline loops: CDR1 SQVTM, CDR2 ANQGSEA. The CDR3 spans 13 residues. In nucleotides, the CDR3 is TGCAGCGTTGACGGGGGGAACACCGGGGAGCTGTTTTTT. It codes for CSVDGGNTGELFF.

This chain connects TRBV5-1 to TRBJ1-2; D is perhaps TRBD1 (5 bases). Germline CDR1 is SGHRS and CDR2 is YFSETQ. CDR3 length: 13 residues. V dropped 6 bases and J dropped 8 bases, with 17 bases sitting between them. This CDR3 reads CASTDPGGYGYTF. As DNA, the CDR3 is TGCGCCAGCACGGACCCCGGGGGTTACGGCTACACCTTC.

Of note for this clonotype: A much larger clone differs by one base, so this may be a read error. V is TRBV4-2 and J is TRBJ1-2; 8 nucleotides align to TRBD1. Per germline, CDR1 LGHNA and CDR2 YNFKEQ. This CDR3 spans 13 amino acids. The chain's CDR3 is CASCQTGGDGYTF. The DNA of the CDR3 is TGTGCCAGCTGCCAAACAGGGGGGGACGGCTACACCTTC.

In DNA form, the CDR3 reads TGCGCCAGCAGTGAGCAGGCCTACAATGAGCAGTTCTTC. Translating it yields CASSEQAYNEQFF. The rearrangement links TRBV10-1 to TRBJ2-1; no reliable D call. V was trimmed by 2 bases and J by 2 bases, leaving 4 bases between them. The CDR3 contains 13 residues. Germline loops: CDR1 WNHNN, CDR2 SYGVQD (reference sequence).

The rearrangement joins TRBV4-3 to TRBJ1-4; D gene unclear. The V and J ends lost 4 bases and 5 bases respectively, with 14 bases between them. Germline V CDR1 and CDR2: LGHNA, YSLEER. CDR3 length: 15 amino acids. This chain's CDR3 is CASSPSIKINEKLFF. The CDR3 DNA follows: TGCGCCAGCAGCCCTTCGATTAAAATAAATGAAAAACTGTTTTTT.

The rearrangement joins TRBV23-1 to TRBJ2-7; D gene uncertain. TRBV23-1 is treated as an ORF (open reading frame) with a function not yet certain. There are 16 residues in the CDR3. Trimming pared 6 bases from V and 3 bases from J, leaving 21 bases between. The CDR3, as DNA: TGCGCCAGCAGGCTTCACCCAAACGACCCCTTCTACGAGCAGTACTTC. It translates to CASRLHPNDPFYEQYF.

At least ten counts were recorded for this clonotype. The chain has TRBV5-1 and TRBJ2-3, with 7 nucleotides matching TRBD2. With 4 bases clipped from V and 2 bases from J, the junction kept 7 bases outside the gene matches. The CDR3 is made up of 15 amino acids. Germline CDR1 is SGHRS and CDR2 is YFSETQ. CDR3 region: CASSPTSVSTDTQYF. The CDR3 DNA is TGCGCCAGCAGCCCCACTAGCGTCTCCACAGATACGCAGTATTTT.

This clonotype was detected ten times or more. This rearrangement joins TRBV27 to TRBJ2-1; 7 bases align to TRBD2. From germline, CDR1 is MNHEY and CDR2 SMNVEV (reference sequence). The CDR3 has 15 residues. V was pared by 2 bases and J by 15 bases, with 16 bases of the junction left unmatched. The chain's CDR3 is CASSLLNVGGGLLFF. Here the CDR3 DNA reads TGTGCCAGCAGTTTACTAAATGTTGGGGGGGGACTTTTGTTCTTC.

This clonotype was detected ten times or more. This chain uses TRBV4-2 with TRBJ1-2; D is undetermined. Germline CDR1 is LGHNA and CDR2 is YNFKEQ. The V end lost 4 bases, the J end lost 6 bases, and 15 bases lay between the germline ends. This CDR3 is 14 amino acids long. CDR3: CASSPELGFDGYTF. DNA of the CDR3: TGTGCCAGCAGCCCCGAGCTGGGGTTCGATGGCTACACCTTC.

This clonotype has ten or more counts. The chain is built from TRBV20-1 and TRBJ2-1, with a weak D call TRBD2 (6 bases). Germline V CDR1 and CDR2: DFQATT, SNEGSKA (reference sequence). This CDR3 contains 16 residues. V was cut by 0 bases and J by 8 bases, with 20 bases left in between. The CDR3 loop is CSARDVNGEVLDEQFF. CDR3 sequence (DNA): TGCAGTGCTAGAGATGTGAACGGGGAGGTTTTAGATGAGCAGTTCTTC.

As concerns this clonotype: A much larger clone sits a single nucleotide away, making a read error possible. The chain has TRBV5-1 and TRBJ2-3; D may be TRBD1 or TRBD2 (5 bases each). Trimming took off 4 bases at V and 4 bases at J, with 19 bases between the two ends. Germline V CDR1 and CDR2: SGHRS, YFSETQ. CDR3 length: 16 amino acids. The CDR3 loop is CASSIDGTTYADTQYF. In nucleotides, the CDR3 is TGCGCCAGCAGCATCGATGGGACCACCTACGCAGATACGCAGTATTTT. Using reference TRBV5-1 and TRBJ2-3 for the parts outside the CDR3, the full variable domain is KAGVTQTPRYLIKTRGQQVTLSCSPISGHRSVSWYQQTPGQGLQFLFEYFSETQRNKGNFPGRFSGRQFSNSRSEMNVSTLELGDSALYLCASSIDGTTYADTQYFGPGTRLTVL.

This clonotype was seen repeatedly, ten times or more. The CDR3 sequence is CSARGATSGTYNEQFF. CDR3 bases: TGCAGTGCTAGAGGAGCAACTAGCGGGACCTACAATGAGCAGTTCTTC. This rearrangement joins TRBV20-1 to TRBJ2-1; 10 bases map to TRBD2. Germline trimming cut 1 base from V and 2 bases from J; bases unmatched to any gene: 5. Germline CDR1 and CDR2: DFQATT and SNEGSKA (reference sequence). The CDR3 spans 16 residues.

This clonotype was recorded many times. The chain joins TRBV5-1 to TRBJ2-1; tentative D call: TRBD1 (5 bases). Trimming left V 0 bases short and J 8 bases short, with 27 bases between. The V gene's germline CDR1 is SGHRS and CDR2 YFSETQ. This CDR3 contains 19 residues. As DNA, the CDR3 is TGCGCCAGCAGCTTGGCGGTCCTCGTCAGGGCCAAGCGAGGACATGAGCAGTTCTTC. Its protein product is CASSLAVLVRAKRGHEQFF.

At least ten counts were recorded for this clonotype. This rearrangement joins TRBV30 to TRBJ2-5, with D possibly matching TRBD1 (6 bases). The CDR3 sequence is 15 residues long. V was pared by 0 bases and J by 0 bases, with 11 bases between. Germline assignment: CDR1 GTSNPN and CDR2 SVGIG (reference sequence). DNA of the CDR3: TGTGCCTGGAGTGTGGACAGTTACTACCAAGAGACCCAGTACTTC. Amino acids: CAWSVDSYYQETQYF.

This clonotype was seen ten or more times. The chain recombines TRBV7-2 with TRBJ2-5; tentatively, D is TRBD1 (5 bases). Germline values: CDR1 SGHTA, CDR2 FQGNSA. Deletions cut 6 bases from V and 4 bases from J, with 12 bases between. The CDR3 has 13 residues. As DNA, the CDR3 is TGTGCCAGCAGGATGGCAGGGCCAGAGACCCAGTACTTC. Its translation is CASRMAGPETQYF.

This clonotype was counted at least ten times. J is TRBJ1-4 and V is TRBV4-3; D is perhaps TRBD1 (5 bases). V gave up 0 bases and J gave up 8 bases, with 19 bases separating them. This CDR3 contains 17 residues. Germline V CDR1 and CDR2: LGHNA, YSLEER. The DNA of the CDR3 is TGCGCCAGCAGCCAAGATAGGTTCGTGCAGGGAGGCGAAAAACTGTTTTTT. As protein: CASSQDRFVQGGEKLFF.

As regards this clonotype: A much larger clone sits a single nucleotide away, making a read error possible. CDR3: CASSFRELVDYGYTF. The CDR3 DNA sequence: TGTGCCAGCAGCTTTAGAGAGTTGGTGGATTATGGCTACACCTTC. The V call is TRBV7-2, the J call TRBJ1-2, with D uncertain. The CDR3 totals 15 residues. In germline, CDR1 is SGHTA, CDR2 FQGNSA. With 3 bases removed from V and 5 bases from J, the gap between germline ends came to 16 bases.